This TCR beta chain is drawn from a study of tumor-infiltrating lymphocytes in primary liver carcinoma. Overall study context: Tumors measured roughly 4.2 to 10 cm and were stage T1-T3 N0M0. Per sample, productive TCRbeta reads numbered roughly 3.5 to 7.5 million, similar across tissue types. General study findings and limits: The proportion of top clones found throughout all five tumor regions was only about 7-24%. Against blood, tumors held a significantly higher top-250-clone fraction (p = 0.039).

TCR beta cDNA was prepared out of roughly 0.5 ug total RNA by means of a constant-region primer. TCR beta libraries came from three nested multiplex PCR rounds using slightly modified ARM-PCR. Both of the initial two PCR rounds ran for around 9 cycles and employed TRBV1-TRBV30 forward primers alongside a C-beta reverse primer. One entry per CDR3 protein, called by TCRdb with MiXCR from the multiplex PCR reads. Of about 54,000 distinct CDR3 sequences listed, over 70% are singletons. This CDR3 contains 18 residues. Germline lookup yields CDR1 LGHNA and CDR2 YNFKEQ. This clonotype was observed once. The antigen is unknown. A junction boundary mismatches the germline segment, possibly from a read error. From unsorted bulk tissue weighing roughly 18-31 mg, DNA and RNA were co-extracted.

The TCR sequence derives from a man aged 40-55 years with primary liver carcinoma and hepatitis B virus infection. The sequencing input was liver tumor tissue from sampling region 2. As for subset: tumor region T2, inferior pole. V usage is TRBV4-2 and J usage is TRBJ2-7; the match to TRBD2 covers 10 bases. The DNA for the CDR3 is TGTGCCAGTAGCCAAGAGGTCACGAGCGGGAGGGTACCCTACGAGCAGTACTTC. Amino acids: CASSQEVTSGRVPYEQYF.